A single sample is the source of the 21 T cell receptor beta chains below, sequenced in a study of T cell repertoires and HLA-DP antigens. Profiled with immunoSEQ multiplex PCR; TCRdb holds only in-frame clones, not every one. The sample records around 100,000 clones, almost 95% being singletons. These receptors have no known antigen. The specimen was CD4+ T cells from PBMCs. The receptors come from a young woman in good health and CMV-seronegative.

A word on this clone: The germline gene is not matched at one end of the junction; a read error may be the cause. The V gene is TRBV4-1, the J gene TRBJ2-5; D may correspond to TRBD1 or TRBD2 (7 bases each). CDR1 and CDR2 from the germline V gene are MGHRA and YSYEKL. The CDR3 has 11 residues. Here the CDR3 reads CARRGGVAQYF. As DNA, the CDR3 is TGCGCCCGCAGGGGGGGGGTAGCCCAGTACTTC.

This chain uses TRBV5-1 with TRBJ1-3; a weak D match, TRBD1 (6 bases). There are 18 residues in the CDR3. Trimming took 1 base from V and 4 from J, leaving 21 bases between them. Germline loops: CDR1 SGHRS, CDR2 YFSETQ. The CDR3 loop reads CASSLNAGARGGGNTIYF. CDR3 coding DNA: TGCGCCAGCAGCTTGAACGCAGGGGCCAGGGGAGGAGGAAACACCATATATTTT.

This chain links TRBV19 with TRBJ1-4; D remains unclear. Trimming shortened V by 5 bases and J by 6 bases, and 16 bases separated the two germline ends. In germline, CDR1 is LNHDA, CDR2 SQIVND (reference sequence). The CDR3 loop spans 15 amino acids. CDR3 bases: TGTGCCAGTAGTTCTACACAGAGGGCCTATGAAAAACTGTTTTTT. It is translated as CASSSTQRAYEKLFF.

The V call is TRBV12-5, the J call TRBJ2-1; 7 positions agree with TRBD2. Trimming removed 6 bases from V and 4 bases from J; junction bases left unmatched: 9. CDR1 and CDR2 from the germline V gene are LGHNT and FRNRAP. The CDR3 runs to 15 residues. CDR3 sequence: CASGPVTGGYNEQFF. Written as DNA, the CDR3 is TGTGCTAGTGGCCCAGTTACGGGGGGTTACAATGAGCAGTTCTTC. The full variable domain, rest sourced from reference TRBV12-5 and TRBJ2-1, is DARVTQTPRHKVTEMGQEVTMRCQPILGHNTVFWYRQTMMQGLELLAYFRNRAPLDDSGMPKDRFSAEMPDATLATLKIQPSEPRDSAVYFCASGPVTGGYNEQFFGPGTRLTVL.

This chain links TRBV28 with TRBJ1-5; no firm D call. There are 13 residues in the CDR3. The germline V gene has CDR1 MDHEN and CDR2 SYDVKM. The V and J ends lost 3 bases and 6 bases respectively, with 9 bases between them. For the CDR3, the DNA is TGTGCCAGCAGTTTGCCCGATAGTCAGCCCCAGCATTTT. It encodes CASSLPDSQPQHF.

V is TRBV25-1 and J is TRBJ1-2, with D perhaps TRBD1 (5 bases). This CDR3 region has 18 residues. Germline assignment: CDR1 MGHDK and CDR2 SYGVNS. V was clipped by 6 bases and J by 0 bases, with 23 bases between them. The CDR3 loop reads CASRSGRDFGKANYGYTF. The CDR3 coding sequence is TGTGCCAGCAGGAGTGGCAGGGACTTTGGGAAAGCTAACTATGGCTACACCTTC.

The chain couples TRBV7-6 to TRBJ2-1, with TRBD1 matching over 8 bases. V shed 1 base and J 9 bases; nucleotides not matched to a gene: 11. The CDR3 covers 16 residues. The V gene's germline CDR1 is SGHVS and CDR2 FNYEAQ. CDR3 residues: CASSLGRAGGSGEQFF. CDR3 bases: TGTGCCAGCAGCTTAGGACGGGCAGGGGGCTCGGGTGAGCAGTTCTTC.

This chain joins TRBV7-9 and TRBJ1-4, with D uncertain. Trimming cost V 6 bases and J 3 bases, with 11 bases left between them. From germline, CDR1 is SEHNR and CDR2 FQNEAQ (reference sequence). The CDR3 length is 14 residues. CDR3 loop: CASSTPGPNEKLFF. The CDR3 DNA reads TGTGCCAGCAGTACTCCTGGACCTAATGAAAAACTGTTTTTT.

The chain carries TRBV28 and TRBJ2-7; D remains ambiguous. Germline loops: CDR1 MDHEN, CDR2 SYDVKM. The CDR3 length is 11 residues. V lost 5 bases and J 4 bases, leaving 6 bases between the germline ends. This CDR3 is CASSHNYEQYF. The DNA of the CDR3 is TGTGCCAGCAGTCATAATTACGAGCAGTACTTC.

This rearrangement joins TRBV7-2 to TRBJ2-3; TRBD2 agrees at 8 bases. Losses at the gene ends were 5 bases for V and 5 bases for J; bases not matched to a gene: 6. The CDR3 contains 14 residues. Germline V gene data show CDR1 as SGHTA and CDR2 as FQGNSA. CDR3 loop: CASSRGLGEDTQYF. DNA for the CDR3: TGTGCCAGCAGCCGGGGACTAGGGGAAGATACGCAGTATTTT.

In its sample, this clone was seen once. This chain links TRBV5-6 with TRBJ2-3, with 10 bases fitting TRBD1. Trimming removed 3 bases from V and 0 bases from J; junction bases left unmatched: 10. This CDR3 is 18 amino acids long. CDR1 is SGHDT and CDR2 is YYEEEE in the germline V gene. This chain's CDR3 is CASSYPGTGVSSTDTQYF. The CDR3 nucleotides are TGTGCCAGCAGCTATCCCGGGACAGGGGTTTCTAGCACAGATACGCAGTATTTT. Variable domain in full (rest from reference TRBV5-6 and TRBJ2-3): DAGVTQSPTHLIKTRGQQVTLRCSPKSGHDTVSWYQQALGQGPQFIFQYYEEEERQRGNFPDRFSGHQFPNYSSELNVNALLLGDSALYLCASSYPGTGVSSTDTQYFGPGTRLTVL.

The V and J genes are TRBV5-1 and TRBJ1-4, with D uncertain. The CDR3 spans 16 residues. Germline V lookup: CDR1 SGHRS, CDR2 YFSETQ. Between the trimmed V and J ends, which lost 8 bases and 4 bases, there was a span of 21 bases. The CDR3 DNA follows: TGCGCCAGTCATACGGGCGGATCGCTTTTTAATGAAAAACTGTTTTTT. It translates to CASHTGGSLFNEKLFF.

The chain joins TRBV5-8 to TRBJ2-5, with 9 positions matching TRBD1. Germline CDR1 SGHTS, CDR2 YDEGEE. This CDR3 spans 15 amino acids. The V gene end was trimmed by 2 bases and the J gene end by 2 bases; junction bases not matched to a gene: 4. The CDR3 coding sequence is TGTGCCAGCAGCTTAGGGACAGGGTCTCAAGAGACCCAGTACTTC. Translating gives CASSLGTGSQETQYF.

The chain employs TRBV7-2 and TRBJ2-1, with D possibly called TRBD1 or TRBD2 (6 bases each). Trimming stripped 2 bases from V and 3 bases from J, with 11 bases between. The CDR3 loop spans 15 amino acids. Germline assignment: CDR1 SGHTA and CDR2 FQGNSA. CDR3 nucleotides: TGTGCCAGCAGCTTATCGGGGGCAAACTACAATGAGCAGTTCTTC. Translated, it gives CASSLSGANYNEQFF.

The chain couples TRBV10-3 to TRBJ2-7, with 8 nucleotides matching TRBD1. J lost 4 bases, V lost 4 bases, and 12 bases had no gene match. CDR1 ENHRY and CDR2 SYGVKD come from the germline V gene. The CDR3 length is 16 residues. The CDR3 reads CAISGDRPPRLYEQYF. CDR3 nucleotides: TGTGCCATCAGTGGGGACAGGCCTCCCCGCCTTTACGAGCAGTACTTC.

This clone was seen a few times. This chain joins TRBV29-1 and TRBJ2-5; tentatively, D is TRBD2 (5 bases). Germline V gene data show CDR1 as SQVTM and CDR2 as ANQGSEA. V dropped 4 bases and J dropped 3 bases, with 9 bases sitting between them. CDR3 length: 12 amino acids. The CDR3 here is CSVVGKEETQYF. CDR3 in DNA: TGCAGCGTTGTCGGGAAAGAAGAGACCCAGTACTTC.

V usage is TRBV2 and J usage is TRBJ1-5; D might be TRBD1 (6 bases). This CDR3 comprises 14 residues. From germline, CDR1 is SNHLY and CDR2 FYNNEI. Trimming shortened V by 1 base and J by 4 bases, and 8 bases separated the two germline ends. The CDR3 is CASSEGRGNQPQHF. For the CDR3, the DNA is TGTGCCAGCAGTGAAGGCAGGGGAAATCAGCCCCAGCATTTT.

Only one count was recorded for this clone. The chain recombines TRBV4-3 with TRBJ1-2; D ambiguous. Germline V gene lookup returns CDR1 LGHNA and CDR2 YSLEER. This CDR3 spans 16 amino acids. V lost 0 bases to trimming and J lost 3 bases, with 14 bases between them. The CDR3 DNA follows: TGCGCCAGCAGCCAAGATGGTCCGGGTAGTGACTATGGCTACACCTTC. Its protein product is CASSQDGPGSDYGYTF.

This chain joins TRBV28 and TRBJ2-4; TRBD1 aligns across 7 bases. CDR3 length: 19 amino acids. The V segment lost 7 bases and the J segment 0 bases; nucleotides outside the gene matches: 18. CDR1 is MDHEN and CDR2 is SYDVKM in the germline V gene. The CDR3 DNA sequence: TGTGCCAGCAACGGACAGGCAGAGGTTTTGAGATTAGCCAAAAACATTCAGTACTTC. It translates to CASNGQAEVLRLAKNIQYF.

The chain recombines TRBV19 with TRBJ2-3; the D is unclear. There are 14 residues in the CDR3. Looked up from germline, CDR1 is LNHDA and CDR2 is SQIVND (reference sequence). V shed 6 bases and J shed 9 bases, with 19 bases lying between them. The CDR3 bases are TGTGCCAGTAGCGTCTCTAGTCCTCATTACACGCAGTATTTT. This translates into CASSVSSPHYTQYF.

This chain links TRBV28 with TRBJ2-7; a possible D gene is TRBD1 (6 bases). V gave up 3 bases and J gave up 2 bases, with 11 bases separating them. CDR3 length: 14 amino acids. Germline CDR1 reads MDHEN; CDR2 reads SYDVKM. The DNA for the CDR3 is TGTGCCAGCAGTTTGAGACAGGTGGCCTACGAGCAGTACGTC. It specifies CASSLRQVAYEQYV.